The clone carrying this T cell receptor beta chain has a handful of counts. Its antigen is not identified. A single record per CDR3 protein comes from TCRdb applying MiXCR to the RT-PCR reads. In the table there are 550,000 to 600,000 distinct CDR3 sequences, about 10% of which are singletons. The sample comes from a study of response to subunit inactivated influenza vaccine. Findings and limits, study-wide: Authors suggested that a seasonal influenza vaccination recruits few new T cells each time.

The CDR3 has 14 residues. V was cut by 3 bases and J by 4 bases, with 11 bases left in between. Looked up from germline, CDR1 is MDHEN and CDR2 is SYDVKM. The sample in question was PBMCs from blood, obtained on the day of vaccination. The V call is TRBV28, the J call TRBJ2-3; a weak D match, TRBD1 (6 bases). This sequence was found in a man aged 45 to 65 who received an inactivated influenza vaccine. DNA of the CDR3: TGTGCCAGCAGTTTCACAGGGATGTCAGATACGCAGTATTTT. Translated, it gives CASSFTGMSDTQYF.